This TCR beta chain was found in a study of OX40 agonist ivuxolimab in advanced cancers. Study overall: Ivuxolimab doses were 0.01, 0.1, 0.3, 1.5, 3 or 10 mg/kg every 2 weeks. A mean age of approximately 60 years, range about 23 to 80, was recorded, and 70% to 85% were male.

Losses at the gene ends were 3 bases for V and 5 bases for J; bases not matched to a gene: 1. Germline values: CDR1 SGDLS, CDR2 YYNGEE. CDR3 size: 12 residues. Repertoires were generated with immunoSEQ multiplex PCR, while TCRdb's copy carries only in-frame clones and drops some. Among around 100,000 clones, 95% to 97% were seen once, and the ten largest hold around 2.2%. This clone was seen a single time. The sample here was CD4+ or CD8+ T cells sorted from blood, taken in a trial of the OX40 agonist ivuxolimab. This clonotype originated in an adult with an advanced solid tumor such as melanoma, head and neck, liver or kidney cancer. The chain links TRBV9 to TRBJ1-1; TRBD1 aligns across 7 bases. CDR3 in amino acids: CASSAGGTEAFF. CDR3 sequence (DNA): TGTGCCAGCAGCGCAGGGGGGACTGAAGCTTTCTTT.